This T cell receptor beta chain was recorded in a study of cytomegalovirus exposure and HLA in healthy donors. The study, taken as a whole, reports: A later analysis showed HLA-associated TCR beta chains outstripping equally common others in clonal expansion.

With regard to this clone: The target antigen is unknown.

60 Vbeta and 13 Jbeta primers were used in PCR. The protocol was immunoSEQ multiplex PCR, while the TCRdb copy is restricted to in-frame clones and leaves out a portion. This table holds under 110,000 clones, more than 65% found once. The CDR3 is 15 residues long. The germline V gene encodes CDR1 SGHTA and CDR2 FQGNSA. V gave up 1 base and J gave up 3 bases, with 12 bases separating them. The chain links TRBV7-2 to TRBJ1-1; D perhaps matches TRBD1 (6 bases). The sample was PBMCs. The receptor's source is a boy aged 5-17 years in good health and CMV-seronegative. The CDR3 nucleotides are TGTGCCAGCAGCTTAGGGGGCAGGACAGACACTGAAGCTTTCTTT. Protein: CASSLGGRTDTEAFF.